Detailed here is one TCR beta chain. The method was immunoSEQ multiplex PCR; TCRdb's version includes in-frame clones alone and lacks a portion of them. Seen here are 99,000 or so clones, around 96% observed once, and the top ten hold just over 0.2%. This entry is derived from a study of technical replicates of blood from a handful of donors. Germline V CDR1 and CDR2: MNHEY, SVGAGI. Losses at the gene ends were 2 bases for V and 6 bases for J; bases not matched to a gene: 7. This CDR3 has 14 residues. The sequencing input was T cells isolated from PBMCs. The receptor's source is a human donor in good health. The chain combines TRBV6-5 with TRBJ2-7; TRBD1 aligns across 7 bases. CDR3 sequence: CASSYKQGFGEQYF. The CDR3 nucleotides are TGTGCCAGCAGTTACAAACAGGGGTTCGGCGAGCAGTACTTC.